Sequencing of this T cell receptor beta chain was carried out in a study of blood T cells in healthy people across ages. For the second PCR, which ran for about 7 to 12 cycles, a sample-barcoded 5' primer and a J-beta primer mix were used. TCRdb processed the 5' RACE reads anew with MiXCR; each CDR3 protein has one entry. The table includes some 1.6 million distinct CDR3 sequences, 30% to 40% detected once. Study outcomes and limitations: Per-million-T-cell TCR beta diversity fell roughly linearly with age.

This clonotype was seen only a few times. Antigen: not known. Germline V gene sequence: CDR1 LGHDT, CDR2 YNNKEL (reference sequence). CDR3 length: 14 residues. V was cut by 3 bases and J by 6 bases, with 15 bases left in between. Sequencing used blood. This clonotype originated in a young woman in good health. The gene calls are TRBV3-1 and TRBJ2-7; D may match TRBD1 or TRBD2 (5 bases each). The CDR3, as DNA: TGTGCCAGCAGCCATCAGGGTCAGACTACCGAGCAGTACTTC. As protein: CASSHQGQTTEQYF.